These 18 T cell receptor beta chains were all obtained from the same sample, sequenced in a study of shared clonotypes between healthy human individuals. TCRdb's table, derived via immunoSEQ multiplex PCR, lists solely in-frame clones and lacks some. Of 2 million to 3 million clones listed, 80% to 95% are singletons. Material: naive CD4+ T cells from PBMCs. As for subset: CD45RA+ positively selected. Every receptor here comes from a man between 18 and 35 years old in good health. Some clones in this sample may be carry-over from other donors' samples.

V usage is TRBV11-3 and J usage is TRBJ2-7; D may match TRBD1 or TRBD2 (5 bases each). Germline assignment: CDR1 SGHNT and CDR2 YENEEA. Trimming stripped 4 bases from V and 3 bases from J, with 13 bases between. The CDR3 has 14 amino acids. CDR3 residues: CASSYRDGDYEQYF. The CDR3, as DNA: TGTGCCAGCAGCTACCGGGACGGGGACTACGAGCAGTACTTC.

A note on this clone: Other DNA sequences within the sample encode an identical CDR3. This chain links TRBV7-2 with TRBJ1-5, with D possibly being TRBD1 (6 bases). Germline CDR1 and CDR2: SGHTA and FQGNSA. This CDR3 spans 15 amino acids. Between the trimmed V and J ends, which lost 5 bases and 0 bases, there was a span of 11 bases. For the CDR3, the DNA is TGTGCCAGCAGCCTTTGGGACATTAGCAATCAGCCCCAGCATTTT. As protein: CASSLWDISNQPQHF.

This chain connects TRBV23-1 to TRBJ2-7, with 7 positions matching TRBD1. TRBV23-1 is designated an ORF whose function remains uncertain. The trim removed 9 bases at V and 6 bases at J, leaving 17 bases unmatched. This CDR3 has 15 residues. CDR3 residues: CASRDQTGWIAEQYF. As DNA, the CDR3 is TGCGCCAGTCGAGACCAGACAGGGTGGATTGCCGAGCAGTACTTC.

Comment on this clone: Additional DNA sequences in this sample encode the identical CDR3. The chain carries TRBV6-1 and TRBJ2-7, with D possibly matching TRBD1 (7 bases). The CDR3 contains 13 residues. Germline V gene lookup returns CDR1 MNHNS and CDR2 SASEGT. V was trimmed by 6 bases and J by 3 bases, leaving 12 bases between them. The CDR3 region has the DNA TGTGCCAGCAGGCGGGACAGAAACTACGAGCAGTACTTC. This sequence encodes CASRRDRNYEQYF.

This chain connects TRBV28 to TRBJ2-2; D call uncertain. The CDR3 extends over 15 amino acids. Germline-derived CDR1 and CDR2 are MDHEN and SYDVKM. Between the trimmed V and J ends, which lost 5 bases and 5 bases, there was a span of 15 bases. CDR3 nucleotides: TGTGCCAGCAGTCGCCCTCGTGGCAGGACCGGGGAGCTGTTTTTT. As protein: CASSRPRGRTGELFF.

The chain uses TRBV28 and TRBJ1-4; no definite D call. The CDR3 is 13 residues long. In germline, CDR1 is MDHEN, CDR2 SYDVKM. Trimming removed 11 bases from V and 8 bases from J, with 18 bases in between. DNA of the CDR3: TGTGCCGGGCGGGCCCCGGGAAACGAAAAACTGTTTTTT. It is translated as CAGRAPGNEKLFF.

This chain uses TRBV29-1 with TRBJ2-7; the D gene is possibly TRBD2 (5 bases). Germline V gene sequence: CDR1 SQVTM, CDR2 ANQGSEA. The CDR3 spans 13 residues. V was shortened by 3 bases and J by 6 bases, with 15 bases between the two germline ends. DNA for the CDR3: TGCAGCGTTGAGAGGCAGTCGGGAAGCGAGCAGTACTTC. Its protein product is CSVERQSGSEQYF.

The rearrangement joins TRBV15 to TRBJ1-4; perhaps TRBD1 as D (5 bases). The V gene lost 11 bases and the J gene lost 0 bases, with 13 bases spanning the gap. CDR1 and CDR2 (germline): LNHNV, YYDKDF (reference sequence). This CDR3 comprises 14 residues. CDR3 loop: CAAGLSATNEKLFF. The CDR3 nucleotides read TGTGCCGCGGGGCTGTCCGCAACTAATGAAAAACTGTTTTTT.

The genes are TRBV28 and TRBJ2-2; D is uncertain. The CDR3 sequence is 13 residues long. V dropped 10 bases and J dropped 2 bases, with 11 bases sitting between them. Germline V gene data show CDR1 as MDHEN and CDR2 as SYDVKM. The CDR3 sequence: CATPGPNTGELFF. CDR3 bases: TGTGCCACCCCGGGCCCCAACACCGGGGAGCTGTTTTTT.

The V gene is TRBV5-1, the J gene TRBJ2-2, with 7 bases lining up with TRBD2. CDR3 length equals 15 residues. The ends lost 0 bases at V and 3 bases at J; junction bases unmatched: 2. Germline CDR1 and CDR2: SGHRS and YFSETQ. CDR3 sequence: CASSLDAGDTGELFF. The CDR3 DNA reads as TGCGCCAGCAGCTTGGACGCGGGGGACACCGGGGAGCTGTTTTTT.

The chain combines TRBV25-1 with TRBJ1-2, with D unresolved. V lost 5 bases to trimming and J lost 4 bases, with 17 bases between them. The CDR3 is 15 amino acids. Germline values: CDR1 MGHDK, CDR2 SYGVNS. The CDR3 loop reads CASSTRTRRPYGYTF. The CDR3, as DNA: TGTGCCAGCAGTACCCGGACCCGCCGCCCCTATGGCTACACCTTC.

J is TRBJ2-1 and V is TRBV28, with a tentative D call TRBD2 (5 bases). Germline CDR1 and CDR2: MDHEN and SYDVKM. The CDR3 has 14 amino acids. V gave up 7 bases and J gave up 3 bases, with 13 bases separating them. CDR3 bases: TGTGCCAGCACGGATCTTCGGGGCTACAATGAGCAGTTCTTC. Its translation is CASTDLRGYNEQFF.

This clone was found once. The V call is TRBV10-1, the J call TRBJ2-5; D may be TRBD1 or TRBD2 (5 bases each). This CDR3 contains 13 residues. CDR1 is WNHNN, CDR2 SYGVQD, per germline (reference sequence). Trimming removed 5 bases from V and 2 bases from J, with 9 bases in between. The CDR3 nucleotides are TGCGCCAGCAGTCGGGGACGTCAAGAGACCCAGTACTTC. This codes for CASSRGRQETQYF.

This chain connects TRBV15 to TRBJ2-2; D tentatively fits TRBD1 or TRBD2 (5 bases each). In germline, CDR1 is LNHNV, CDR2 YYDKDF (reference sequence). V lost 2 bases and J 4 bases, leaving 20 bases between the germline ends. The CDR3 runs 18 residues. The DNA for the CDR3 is TGTGCCACCAGCAGAATTACTACAGGCCGGCGGGCCACCGGGGAGCTGTTTTTT. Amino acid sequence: CATSRITTGRRATGELFF.

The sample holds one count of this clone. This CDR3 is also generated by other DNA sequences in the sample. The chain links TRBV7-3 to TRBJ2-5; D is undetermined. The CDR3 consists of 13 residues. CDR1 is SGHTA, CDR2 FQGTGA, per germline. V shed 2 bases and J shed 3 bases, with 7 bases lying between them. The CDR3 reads CASSLVAEETQYF. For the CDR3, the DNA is TGTGCCAGCAGCTTAGTGGCGGAAGAGACCCAGTACTTC.

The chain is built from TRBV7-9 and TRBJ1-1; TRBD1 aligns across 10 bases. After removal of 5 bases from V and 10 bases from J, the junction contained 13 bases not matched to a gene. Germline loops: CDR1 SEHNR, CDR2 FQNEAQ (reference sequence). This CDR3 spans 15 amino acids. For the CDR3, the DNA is TGTGCCAGCAGCCCCGCGTCCGGGACAGGGGTAGGAGCTTTCTTT. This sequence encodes CASSPASGTGVGAFF.

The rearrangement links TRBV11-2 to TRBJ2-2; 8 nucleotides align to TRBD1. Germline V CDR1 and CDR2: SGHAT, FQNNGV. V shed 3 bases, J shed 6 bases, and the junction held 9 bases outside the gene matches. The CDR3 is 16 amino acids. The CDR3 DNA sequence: TGTGCCAGCAGCTTCCGAGGACAGGGTCGATCCGGGGAGCTGTTTTTT. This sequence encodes CASSFRGQGRSGELFF.

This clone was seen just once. The CDR3, as DNA: TGCAGTGCCATGAGGGGATACGAGCAGTACTTC. Its translation: CSAMRGYEQYF. The rearrangement joins TRBV20-1 to TRBJ2-7, with D perhaps assigned TRBD1 or TRBD2 (5 bases each). This CDR3 has 11 amino acids. Germline V gene data show CDR1 as DFQATT and CDR2 as SNEGSKA (reference sequence). Trimming took 6 bases from V and 4 from J, leaving 10 bases between them.